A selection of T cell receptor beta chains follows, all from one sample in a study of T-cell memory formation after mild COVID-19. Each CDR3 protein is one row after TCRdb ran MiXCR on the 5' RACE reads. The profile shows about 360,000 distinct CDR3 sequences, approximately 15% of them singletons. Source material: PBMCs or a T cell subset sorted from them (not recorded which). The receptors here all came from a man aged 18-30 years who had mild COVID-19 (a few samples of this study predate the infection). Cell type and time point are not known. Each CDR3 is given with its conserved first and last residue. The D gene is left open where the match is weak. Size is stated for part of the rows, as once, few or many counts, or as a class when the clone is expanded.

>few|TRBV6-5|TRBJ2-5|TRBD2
CASSTNAGLAAQETQYF
TGTGCCAGCAGTACCAACGCGGGACTAGCGGCCCAAGAGACCCAGTACTTC
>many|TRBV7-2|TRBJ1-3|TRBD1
CASSLDRGAGNTIYF
TGTGCCAGCAGCTTGGACAGGGGGGCTGGAAACACCATATATTTT
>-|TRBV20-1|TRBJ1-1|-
CSASSDMWNTEAFF
TGCAGTGCTAGCTCTGACATGTGGAACACTGAAGCTTTCTTT
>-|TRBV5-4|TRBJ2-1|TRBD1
CASSFQGGVNEFF
TGTGCCAGCAGCTTCCAAGGGGGCGTAAATGAGTTCTTC
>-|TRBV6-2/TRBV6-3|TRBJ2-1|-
CASGQAVNEQFF
TGTGCCAGCGGCCAGGCGGTCAATGAGCAGTTCTTC
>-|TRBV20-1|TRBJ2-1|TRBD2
CSAHTGSGVDEQFF
TGCAGTGCCCACACGGGTAGCGGGGTAGATGAGCAGTTCTTC
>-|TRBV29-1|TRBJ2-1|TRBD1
CSVEKGARNEQFF
TGCAGCGTTGAAAAGGGGGCGAGGAATGAGCAGTTCTTC
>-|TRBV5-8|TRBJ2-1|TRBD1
CASSRPGQGFNEQFF
TGTGCCAGCAGCCGGCCGGGACAGGGTTTCAATGAGCAGTTCTTC
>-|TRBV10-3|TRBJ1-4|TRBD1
CAISDPGQGEGEKLFF
TGTGCCATCAGCGACCCGGGACAGGGGGAAGGTGAAAAACTGTTTTTT
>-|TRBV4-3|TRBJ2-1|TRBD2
CASSQGGGAYNEQFF
TGCGCCAGCAGCCAGGGCGGGGGGGCTTACAATGAGCAGTTCTTC
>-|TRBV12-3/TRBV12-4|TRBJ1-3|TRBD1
CASSRTRTGWGNTIYF
TGTGCCAGCAGCCGAACGCGGACAGGGTGGGGAAACACCATATATTTT
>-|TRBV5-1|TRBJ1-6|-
CASSRGAGENSPLHF
TGCGCCAGCAGCCGAGGCGCAGGGGAAAATTCACCCCTCCACTTT
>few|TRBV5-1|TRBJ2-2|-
CASGGTFNTGELFF
TGCGCCAGCGGGGGGACTTTTAACACCGGGGAGCTGTTTTTT
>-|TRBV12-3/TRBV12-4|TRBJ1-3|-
CASIPTTSGNTIYF
TGTGCCAGCATTCCCACGACCTCTGGAAACACCATATATTTT
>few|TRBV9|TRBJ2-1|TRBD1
CASNVPGTGGTNEQFF
TGTGCCAGCAACGTTCCCGGGACAGGGGGCACCAATGAGCAGTTCTTC
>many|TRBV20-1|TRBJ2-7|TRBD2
CSARGLVYSEQYF
TGCAGTGCTAGGGGACTAGTATACTCCGAGCAGTACTTC
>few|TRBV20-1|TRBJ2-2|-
CSARDIRPGELFF
TGCAGTGCTAGAGATATACGGCCTGGGGAGCTGTTTTTT
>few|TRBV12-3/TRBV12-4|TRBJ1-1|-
CAVGAFEGTEAFF
TGTGCCGTCGGGGCCTTTGAGGGGACTGAAGCTTTCTTT
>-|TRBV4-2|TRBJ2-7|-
CASSQARDSSSYEQYF
TGTGCCAGCAGCCAAGCTCGGGACTCGAGCTCCTACGAGCAGTACTTC
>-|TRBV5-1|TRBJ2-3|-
CASSTQGLGSDTQYF
TGCGCCAGCAGCACCCAGGGTTTAGGGTCAGATACGCAGTATTTT
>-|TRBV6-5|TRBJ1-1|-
CASWGFGMNTEAFF
TGTGCCAGCTGGGGTTTCGGGATGAACACTGAAGCTTTCTTT
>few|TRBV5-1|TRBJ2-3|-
CASSLQEGPDTQYF
TGCGCCAGCAGCTTGCAAGAGGGCCCAGATACGCAGTATTTT
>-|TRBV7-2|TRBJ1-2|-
CASSLTGLGNCGYTF
TGTGCCAGCAGCCTCACAGGGTTGGGTAACTGTGGCTACACCTTC
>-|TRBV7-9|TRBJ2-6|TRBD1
CATTPRQGTLSGANVLTF
TGTGCCACAACCCCAAGACAGGGAACCCTCTCTGGGGCCAACGTCCTGACTTTC